What follows are 18 T cell receptor beta chains derived from one specimen sequenced in a study of T cells after posttransplantation cyclophosphamide. The repertoire was sequenced with immunoSEQ multiplex PCR; TCRdb's copy has only in-frame clones and lacks some. Singletons are absent from the sample, which has some 38,000 clones. The sample was PBMCs. The receptor source for this set is a man between 45 and 60 years old in good health, CMV-negative, and a related stem cell transplant donor.

This clone showed up just a few times. The chain employs TRBV5-8 and TRBJ2-5; D possibly corresponds to TRBD2 (7 bases). The germline V gene has CDR1 SGHTS and CDR2 YDEGEE. The CDR3 runs to 15 residues. V was cut by 2 bases and J by 0 bases, with 11 bases left in between. The chain's CDR3 is CASSFAGGHQETQYF. The DNA for the CDR3 is TGTGCCAGCAGCTTCGCCGGGGGGCACCAAGAGACCCAGTACTTC.

This clone was observed at least ten times. J is TRBJ1-2 and V is TRBV19; D is perhaps TRBD1 (5 bases). The germline V gene has CDR1 LNHDA and CDR2 SQIVND (reference sequence). Trimming cost V 5 bases and J 8 bases, with 15 bases left between them. CDR3 length equals 13 residues. The CDR3 nucleotides read TGTGCCAGTAGTCAAGACTCGTACAGGGGCTACACCTTC. Amino acid sequence: CASSQDSYRGYTF.

This clone was seen at least ten times. This chain uses TRBV6-5 with TRBJ2-7, with TRBD2 identical over 13 bases. V shed 6 bases and J 4 bases; nucleotides not matched to a gene: 6. Germline values: CDR1 MNHEY, CDR2 SVGAGI. The CDR3 is made up of 15 amino acids. The CDR3 nucleotides read TGTGCCAGCAGCCGAGGACTAGCGGGGGAGTACGAGCAGTACTTC. Its protein product is CASSRGLAGEYEQYF.

This clone was observed many times. This chain links TRBV4-1 with TRBJ2-5, with a possible D match to TRBD2 (5 bases). Germline CDR1 reads MGHRA; CDR2 reads YSYEKL. The CDR3 has 17 residues. The V end lost 1 base, the J end lost 4 bases, and 19 bases lay between the germline ends. The CDR3 region is CASSQGSGVTGRETQYF. As DNA, the CDR3 is TGCGCCAGCAGCCAAGGAAGTGGGGTAACGGGGAGAGAGACCCAGTACTTC.

The chain is built from TRBV7-6 and TRBJ2-1, with D possibly TRBD2 on 6 matching bases. This CDR3 is 18 amino acids long. V was pared by 1 base and J by 0 bases, with 16 bases between. The germline gives CDR1 SGHVS, CDR2 FNYEAQ. The CDR3 sequence is CASSLGGLYLSSYNEQFF. CDR3 in DNA: TGTGCCAGCAGCTTAGGGGGACTCTATTTAAGCTCCTACAATGAGCAGTTCTTC.

This clone was seen a handful of times. The genes are TRBV5-6 and TRBJ2-5, with no clear D. Germline CDR1 and CDR2: SGHDT and YYEEEE. Trimming shortened V by 0 bases and J by 5 bases, and 8 bases separated the two germline ends. The CDR3 length is 13 residues. DNA for the CDR3: TGTGCCAGCAGCTTGGACAGTCCGGAGACCCAGTACTTC. As protein: CASSLDSPETQYF.

This clone was detected ten times or more. The chain joins TRBV6-4 to TRBJ2-3, with 7 bases matching TRBD2. V shed 7 bases and J 5 bases; nucleotides not matched to a gene: 12. The CDR3 is made up of 15 amino acids. Germline V gives CDR1 MRHNA, CDR2 SNTAGT. The CDR3 is CASKPTSPLKDTQYF. CDR3 bases: TGTGCCAGCAAGCCGACTAGCCCTTTAAAAGATACGCAGTATTTT.

This clone was observed at least ten times. The rearrangement uses TRBV6-5 and TRBJ2-7, with unresolved D. The CDR3 runs 13 residues. The V end was cut by 2 bases, the J end by 3 bases, with 8 bases between. Per the germline V gene, CDR1 is MNHEY and CDR2 is SVGAGI. The CDR3 reads CASSYRFNYEQYF. The CDR3 DNA is TGTGCCAGCAGTTACCGGTTTAACTACGAGCAGTACTTC.

This clone has more than one count but fewer than ten. This sequence joins TRBV9 and TRBJ2-2, with D tentatively TRBD2 (7 bases). The germline V gene has CDR1 SGDLS and CDR2 YYNGEE. CDR3 length equals 15 residues. Trimming shortened V by 4 bases and J by 2 bases, and 12 bases separated the two germline ends. The CDR3 DNA reads TGTGCCAGCAGCCCTGGGGGGGGCAACACCGGGGAGCTGTTTTTT. It codes for CASSPGGGNTGELFF.

This clone was counted many times. The V and J genes are TRBV7-3 and TRBJ2-1; TRBD2 matches at 8 bases. V was clipped by 1 base and J by 5 bases; unmatched bases: 4. The CDR3 totals 15 residues. Per germline, CDR1 SGHTA and CDR2 FQGTGA. CDR3 residues: CASSLMGLEDNEQFF. The CDR3 DNA is TGTGCCAGCAGCTTAATGGGACTAGAGGACAATGAGCAGTTCTTC.

There are many counts of this clone. The chain is built from TRBV7-9 and TRBJ2-7, with 7 bases matching TRBD2. Germline V CDR1 and CDR2: SEHNR, FQNEAQ (reference sequence). The CDR3 length is 16 residues. V lost 5 bases and J lost 3; bases outside the gene matches: 13. CDR3 protein: CASSPGPTSIDYEQYF. The CDR3 DNA sequence: TGTGCCAGCAGCCCGGGCCCGACTAGCATCGACTACGAGCAGTACTTC.

This clone appeared many times. V is TRBV7-6 and J is TRBJ2-5; possibly TRBD2 for D (5 bases). CDR1 and CDR2 from the germline V gene are SGHVS and FNYEAQ. The ends were cut back, 2 bases at V and 5 bases at J, with 12 bases in the middle. The CDR3 contains 14 residues. CDR3 sequence (DNA): TGTGCCAGCAGCTTAAGGCCGTCGGGGGAGACCCAGTACTTC. Its protein product is CASSLRPSGETQYF.

This clone was detected only a few times. The chain has TRBV15 and TRBJ2-5; 9 bases agree with TRBD1. Trimming took 3 bases from V and 11 from J; bases not matched to a gene: 13. The germline CDR1 and CDR2 sequences are LNHNV and YYDKDF (reference sequence). The CDR3 is 15 amino acids. CDR3 region: CATSRFGTGTDEQYF. In DNA, the CDR3 is TGTGCCACCAGCAGGTTCGGGACAGGGACCGATGAGCAGTACTTC.

This clone was seen repeatedly, ten times or more. The chain combines TRBV5-8 with TRBJ2-5; TRBD1 matches at 7 bases. Germline-derived CDR1 and CDR2 are SGHTS and YDEGEE. The CDR3 length is 13 residues. The V segment lost 2 bases and the J segment 7 bases; nucleotides outside the gene matches: 5. CDR3 coding DNA: TGTGCCAGCAGCTTAAGGGGGCCTTGGACCCAGTACTTC. Amino acid sequence: CASSLRGPWTQYF.

This clone was counted at least ten times. This chain links TRBV10-3 with TRBJ1-1; TRBD1 matches 7 bases. V shed 5 bases and J 7 bases; nucleotides not matched to a gene: 10. The CDR3 totals 14 residues. Germline CDR1 and CDR2: ENHRY and SYGVKD. The CDR3 sequence is CAISLTGASGEAFF. For the CDR3, the DNA is TGTGCCATCAGTCTTACAGGGGCTTCGGGTGAAGCTTTCTTT.

The table lists this clone with a few counts. The gene calls are TRBV19 and TRBJ2-7, with a tentative D call TRBD2 (6 bases). The V gene's germline CDR1 is LNHDA and CDR2 SQIVND (reference sequence). Trimming left V 3 bases short and J 2 bases short, with 11 bases between. This CDR3 has 14 residues. The CDR3 DNA follows: TGTGCCAGTAGTATGTTAGCGGCACCCTACGAGCAGTACTTC. This gives the protein CASSMLAAPYEQYF. The whole variable domain, remainder taken from reference TRBV19 and TRBJ2-7, is DGGITQSPKYLFRKEGQNVTLSCEQNLNHDAMYWYRQDPGQGLRLIYYSQIVNDFQKGDIAEGYSVSREKKESFPLTVTSAQKNPTAFYLCASSMLAAPYEQYFGPGTRLTVT.

This clone came up many times. This chain links TRBV4-1 with TRBJ2-7, with TRBD1 identical over 9 bases. V shed 6 bases, J shed 3 bases, and the junction held 3 bases outside the gene matches. The V gene's germline CDR1 is MGHRA and CDR2 YSYEKL. This CDR3 is built from 13 residues. The CDR3 reads CASRGTGLYEQYF. In nucleotides, the CDR3 is TGCGCCAGCAGGGGGACAGGGCTCTACGAGCAGTACTTC.

This clone was observed at least ten times. V usage is TRBV5-4 and J usage is TRBJ2-5, with D perhaps TRBD1 (6 bases). The germline V and J ends were trimmed by 5 bases and 4 bases, with 12 bases remaining between them. The CDR3 is 13 amino acids. CDR1 and CDR2 (germline): SGHNT, YYREEE (reference sequence). In DNA form, the CDR3 reads TGTGCCAGCAGGTCTGCCAGGGGAGAGACCCAGTACTTC. Its protein is CASRSARGETQYF.